This T cell receptor beta chain originates from a study of identical twins. Concerning this clonotype: Mismatch with germline at one junction end may stem from a read error.

In TCRdb, the 5' RACE reads were re-called with MiXCR into one record per CDR3 protein. The sample includes some 730,000 distinct CDR3 sequences, 15% to 20% of them seen just once. This same sample was also part of a study on T cells expressing NK-cell markers.

Sequencing was done on a sample of PBMCs. The receptor was derived from a woman in her late teens or twenties in good health.

CDR3 region: CTISGGLAGEETQYF. The CDR3 bases are TGTACCATCAGTGGGGGACTAGCGGGAGAAGAGACCCAGTACTTC. The chain recombines TRBV10-3 with TRBJ2-5, with 14 bases fitting TRBD2. This CDR3 is built from 15 residues. Germline V CDR1 and CDR2: ENHRY, SYGVKD.